In its sample, the clone carrying this TCR beta chain was seen many times. The data derive from a study of T cells in Graves' hyperthyroidism and ophthalmopathy. The V gene's germline CDR1 is MNHEY and CDR2 SMNVEV (reference sequence). The CDR3 spans 13 residues. V was cut by 3 bases and J by 6 bases, with 9 bases left in between. The CDR3 regions of TCR beta were amplified from RNA transcripts. The TCR CDR3 first-round RT-PCR relied on the HTBI primer set. From the multiplex PCR reads, TCRdb called clonotypes with MiXCR, one entry per CDR3 protein. The sample lists 270,000 or so distinct CDR3 sequences, 15% occurring once.

The chain couples TRBV27 to TRBJ1-5; possible D gene TRBD1, 5 bases. This TCR came from a woman aged 50 to 60 with Graves' hyperthyroidism that later progressed to Graves' ophthalmopathy. The specimen was blood. CDR3 bases: TGTGCCAGCAGTTTCAGGGTCCGTCAGCCCCAGCATTTT. Amino acid sequence: CASSFRVRQPQHF.